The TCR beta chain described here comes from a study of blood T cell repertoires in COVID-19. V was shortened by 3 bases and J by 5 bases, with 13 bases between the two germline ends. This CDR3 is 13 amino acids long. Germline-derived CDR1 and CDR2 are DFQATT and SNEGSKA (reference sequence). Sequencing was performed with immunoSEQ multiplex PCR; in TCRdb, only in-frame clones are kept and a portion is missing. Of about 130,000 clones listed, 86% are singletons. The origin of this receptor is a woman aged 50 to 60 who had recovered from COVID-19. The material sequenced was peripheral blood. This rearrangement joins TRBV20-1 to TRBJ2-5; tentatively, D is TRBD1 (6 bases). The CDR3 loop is CSASRGGAETQYF. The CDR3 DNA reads TGCAGTGCTAGTCGTGGGGGCGCGGAGACCCAGTACTTC.